This is a list of T cell receptor beta chains from one sample in a study of identical twins. TCRdb ran MiXCR on the 5' RACE reads and lists one entry per CDR3 protein. The sample includes around 230,000 distinct CDR3 sequences, about 6.7% of them seen just once. This same sample was also taken into another study, of T cells expressing NK-cell markers.

The sample consisted of CD8+ T cells sorted from blood. These receptors were taken from a woman between 18 and 30 years old in good health. Both conserved end residues are trimmed from each CDR3.

V gene	J gene	CDR3 protein
TRBV7-6	TRBJ2-7	ASSLDGTSGSEQY
TRBV20-1	TRBJ2-1	SASGDRGGPPVNEQF
TRBV6-5	TRBJ2-5	ASSYSGLAMETQY
TRBV12-3/TRBV12-4	TRBJ2-7	ASRGLSYEQY
TRBV20-1	TRBJ2-5	SARDIGIQETQY
TRBV7-2	TRBJ2-7	ASSSSGLAGGLYEQY
TRBV29-1	TRBJ2-7	SVKGETYEQY
TRBV20-1	TRBJ2-1	SVQLAEWDEQF
TRBV27	TRBJ1-6	ASRVTRRVTSPLH
TRBV6-1	TRBJ2-7	ASESTPGDNEQY
TRBV9	TRBJ2-7	ASSVSSGTLGEQY
TRBV27	TRBJ2-1	ASSLLATSSYNEQF
TRBV14	TRBJ2-4	ASSHKGENAENIQY
TRBV5-1	TRBJ2-7	ASSLTQDEQY
TRBV7-3	TRBJ1-1	ASSEPPGRAF
TRBV30	TRBJ1-2	AWSEGAGSGYT
TRBV4-2	TRBJ2-1	ASSQSSGGASSNEQF
TRBV5-6	TRBJ2-1	ASSLARLGEQF
TRBV12-3/TRBV12-4	TRBJ2-2	ASRPKGLGDTGELF
TRBV12-3/TRBV12-4	TRBJ2-2	ASSGTGLTGELF
TRBV12-3/TRBV12-4	TRBJ1-2	ASSDSGTGGVYGYT
TRBV10-3	TRBJ2-5	AISEGLQETQY
TRBV7-8	TRBJ2-5	ASSYAGQGKETQY
TRBV19	TRBJ2-7	ASSPGQRYEQY
TRBV7-2	TRBJ2-7	ASSFGTLYYEQY
TRBV4-2	TRBJ1-1	ASSPPGGPEAF
TRBV14	TRBJ2-7	ASSRTGGLEEQY
TRBV7-9	TRBJ1-2	ASSSRGVYGYGYT
TRBV3-1	TRBJ1-3	ASSPHRRTSGNTIY
TRBV29-1	TRBJ1-2	SAPGRNNYGYT
TRBV15	TRBJ1-1	ATSVNRVNTEAF
TRBV20-1	TRBJ2-1	SAISLGGGPGDEQF
TRBV18	TRBJ2-2	ASSPGLAGVRRTGELF
TRBV3-1	TRBJ2-5	ASSQVGLAGEETQY
TRBV12-3/TRBV12-4	TRBJ2-7	ASTTGSTYEQY
TRBV7-2	TRBJ2-2	ASTSTQWELF
TRBV29-1	TRBJ1-2	SVPGQHYGYT
TRBV12-3/TRBV12-4	TRBJ2-1	ASSFSSGRMNEQF
TRBV20-1	TRBJ2-7	SARVTTSYEQY
TRBV6-2/TRBV6-3	TRBJ2-5	ASRKQETQY
TRBV9	TRBJ2-1	ASSQGLAGGNEQF
TRBV5-1	TRBJ2-2	ASPGPTGELF
TRBV11-2	TRBJ1-2	ASSSKVGYT
TRBV12-3/TRBV12-4	TRBJ2-3	ASSLGFGGVGTDTQY